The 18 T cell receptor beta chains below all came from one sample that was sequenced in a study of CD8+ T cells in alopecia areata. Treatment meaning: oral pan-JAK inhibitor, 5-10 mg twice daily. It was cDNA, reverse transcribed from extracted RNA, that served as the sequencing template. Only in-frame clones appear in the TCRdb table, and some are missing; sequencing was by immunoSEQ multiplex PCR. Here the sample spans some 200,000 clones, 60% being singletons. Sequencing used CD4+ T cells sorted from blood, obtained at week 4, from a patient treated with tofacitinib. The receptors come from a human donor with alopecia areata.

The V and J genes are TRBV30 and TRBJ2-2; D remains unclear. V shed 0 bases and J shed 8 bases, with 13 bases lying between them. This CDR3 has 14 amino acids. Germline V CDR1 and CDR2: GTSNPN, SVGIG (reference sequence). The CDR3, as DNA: TGTGCCTGGAGTGTAAAGCGAGAGAGGGGGGAGCTGTTTTTT. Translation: CAWSVKRERGELFF. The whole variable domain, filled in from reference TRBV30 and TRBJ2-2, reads SQTIHQWPATLVQPVGSPLSLECTVEGTSNPNLYWYRQAAGRGLQLLFYSVGIGQISSEVPQNLSASRPQDRQFILSSKKLLLSDSGFYLCAWSVKRERGELFFGEGSRLTVL.

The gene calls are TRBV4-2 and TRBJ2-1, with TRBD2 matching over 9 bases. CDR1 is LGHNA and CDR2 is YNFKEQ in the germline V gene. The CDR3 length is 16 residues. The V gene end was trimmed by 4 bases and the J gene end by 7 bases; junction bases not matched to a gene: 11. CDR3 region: CASSPEEAGGENEQFF. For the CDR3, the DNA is TGTGCCAGCAGCCCAGAGGAAGCGGGGGGTGAGAATGAGCAGTTCTTC.

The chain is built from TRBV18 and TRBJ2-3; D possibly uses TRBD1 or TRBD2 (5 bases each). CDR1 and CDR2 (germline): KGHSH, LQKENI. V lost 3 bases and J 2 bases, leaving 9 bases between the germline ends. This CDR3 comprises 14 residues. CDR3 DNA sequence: TGTGCCAGCTCACCCCCGGGGCCCACAGATACGCAGTATTTT. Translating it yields CASSPPGPTDTQYF.

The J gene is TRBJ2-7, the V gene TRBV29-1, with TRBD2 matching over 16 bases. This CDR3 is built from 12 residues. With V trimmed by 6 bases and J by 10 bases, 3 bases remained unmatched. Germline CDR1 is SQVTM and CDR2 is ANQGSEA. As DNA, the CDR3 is TGCAGCGTGGGACTAGCGGGGGGGCCCCAGTACTTC. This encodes CSVGLAGGPQYF.

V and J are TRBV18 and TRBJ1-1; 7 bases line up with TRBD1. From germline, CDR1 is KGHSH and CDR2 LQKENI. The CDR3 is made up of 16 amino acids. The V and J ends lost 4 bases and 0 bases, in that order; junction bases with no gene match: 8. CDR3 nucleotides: TGTGCCAGCTCACTTAAGGCAGGGGGACTGAACACTGAAGCTTTCTTT. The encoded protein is CASSLKAGGLNTEAFF.

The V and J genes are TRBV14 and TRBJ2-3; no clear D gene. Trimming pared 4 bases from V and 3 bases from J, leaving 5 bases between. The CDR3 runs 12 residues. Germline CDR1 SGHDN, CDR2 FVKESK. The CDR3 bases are TGTGCCAGCAGCCCCTCGACAGATACGCAGTATTTT. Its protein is CASSPSTDTQYF.

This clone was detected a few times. This chain's CDR3 is CAGHRGDYGYTF. The DNA of the CDR3 is TGTGCCGGACACAGGGGCGACTATGGCTACACCTTC. The chain joins TRBV6-6 to TRBJ1-2; the match to TRBD1 covers 7 bases. Germline V gene sequence: CDR1 MNHNY, CDR2 SVGAGI (reference sequence). This CDR3 region has 12 residues. The ends lost 11 bases at V and 3 bases at J; junction bases unmatched: 6.

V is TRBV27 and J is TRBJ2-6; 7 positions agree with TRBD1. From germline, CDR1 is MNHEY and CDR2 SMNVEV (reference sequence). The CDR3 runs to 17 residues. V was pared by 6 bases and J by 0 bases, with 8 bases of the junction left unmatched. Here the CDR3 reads CASSLTGLSSGANVLTF. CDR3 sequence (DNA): TGTGCCAGCAGCTTGACAGGGTTGAGCTCTGGGGCCAACGTCCTGACTTTC.

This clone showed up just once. The CDR3 loop is CSVNPDTQYF. The CDR3 bases are TGCAGCGTGAACCCAGATACGCAGTATTTT. The chain has TRBV29-1 and TRBJ2-3; D is unclear. The V gene lost 6 bases and the J gene lost 4 bases, with 5 bases spanning the gap. This CDR3 is 10 amino acids long. Germline values: CDR1 SQVTM, CDR2 ANQGSEA.

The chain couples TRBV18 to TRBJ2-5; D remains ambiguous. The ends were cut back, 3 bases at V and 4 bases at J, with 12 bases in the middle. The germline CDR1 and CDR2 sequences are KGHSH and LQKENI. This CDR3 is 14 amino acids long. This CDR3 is CASSPASVVETQYF. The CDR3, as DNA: TGTGCCAGCTCACCCGCATCGGTGGTAGAGACCCAGTACTTC. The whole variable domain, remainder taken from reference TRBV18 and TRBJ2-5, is NAGVMQNPRHLVRRRGQEARLRCSPMKGHSHVYWYRQLPEEGLKFMVYLQKENIIDESGMPKERFSAEFPKEGPSILRIQQVVRGDSAAYFCASSPASVVETQYFGPGTRLLVL.

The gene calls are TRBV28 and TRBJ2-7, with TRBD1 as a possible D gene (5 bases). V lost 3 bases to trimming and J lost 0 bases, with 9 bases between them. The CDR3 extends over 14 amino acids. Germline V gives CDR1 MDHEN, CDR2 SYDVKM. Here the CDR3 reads CASSFVQGSYEQYF. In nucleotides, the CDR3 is TGTGCCAGCAGTTTCGTTCAGGGCTCCTACGAGCAGTACTTC.

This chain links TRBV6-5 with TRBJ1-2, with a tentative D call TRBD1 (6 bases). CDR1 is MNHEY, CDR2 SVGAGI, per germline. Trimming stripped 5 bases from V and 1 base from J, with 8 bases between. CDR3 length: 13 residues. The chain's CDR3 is CASSRTDNYGYTF. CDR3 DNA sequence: TGTGCCAGCAGTCGGACAGATAACTATGGCTACACCTTC.

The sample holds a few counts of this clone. The CDR3 DNA follows: TGTGCCAGCAGCTTGGGTCTAGATACGCAGTATTTT. This encodes CASSLGLDTQYF. V is TRBV7-9 and J is TRBJ2-3; D not resolved. This CDR3 comprises 12 residues. Germline CDR1 reads SEHNR; CDR2 reads FQNEAQ (reference sequence). V gave up 3 bases and J gave up 5 bases, with 6 bases separating them.

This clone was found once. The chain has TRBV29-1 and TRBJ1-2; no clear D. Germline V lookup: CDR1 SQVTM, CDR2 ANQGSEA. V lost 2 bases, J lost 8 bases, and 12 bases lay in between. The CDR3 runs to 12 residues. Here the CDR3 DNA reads TGCAGCGTTGAAAAGCAGGTTTACGGCTACACCTTC. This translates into CSVEKQVYGYTF. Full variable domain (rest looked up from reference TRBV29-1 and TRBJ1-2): SAVISQKPSRDICQRGTSLTIQCQVDSQVTMMFWYRQQPGQSLTLIATANQGSEATYESGFVIDKFPISRPNLTFSTLTVSNMSPEDSSIYLCSVEKQVYGYTFGSGTRLTVV.

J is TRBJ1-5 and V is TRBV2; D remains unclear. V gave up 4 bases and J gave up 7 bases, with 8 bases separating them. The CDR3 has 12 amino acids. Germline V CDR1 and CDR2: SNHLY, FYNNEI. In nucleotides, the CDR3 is TGTGCCAGCAGTGTATCCCTACAGCCCCAGCATTTT. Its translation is CASSVSLQPQHF.

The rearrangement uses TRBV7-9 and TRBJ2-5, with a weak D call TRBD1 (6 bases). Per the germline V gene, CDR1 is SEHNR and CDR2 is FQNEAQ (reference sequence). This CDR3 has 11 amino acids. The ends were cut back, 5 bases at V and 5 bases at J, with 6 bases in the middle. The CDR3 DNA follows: TGTGCCAGCAGCCAGGGGGAGACCCAGTACTTC. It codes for CASSQGETQYF.

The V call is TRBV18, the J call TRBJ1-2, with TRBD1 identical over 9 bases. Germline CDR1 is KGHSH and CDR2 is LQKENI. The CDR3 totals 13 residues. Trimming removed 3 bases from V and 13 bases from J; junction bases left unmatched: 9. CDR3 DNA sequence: TGTGCCAGCTCACCCCGACAGGGGGAGGAGGTCACCTTC. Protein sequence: CASSPRQGEEVTF.

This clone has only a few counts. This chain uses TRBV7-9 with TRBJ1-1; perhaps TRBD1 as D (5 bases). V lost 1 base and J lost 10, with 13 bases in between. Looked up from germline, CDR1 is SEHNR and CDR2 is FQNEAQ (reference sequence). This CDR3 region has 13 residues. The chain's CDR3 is CASSLGDSGGAFF. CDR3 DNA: TGTGCCAGCAGCTTAGGCGATTCCGGGGGAGCTTTCTTT.